Following are 24 T cell receptor beta chains from one sample sequenced in a study of naive and memory T cell subsets. Two oligonucleotides, mixed equimolar, formed the beta constant-region primer covering TRBC1 and TRBC2. The ligated cDNA underwent four PCR rounds using SP2 and nested alpha and beta constant-region primers. TCRdb called the UMI-ligation and nested PCR reads again in MiXCR, with one record for every CDR3 protein. The profile shows over 110,000 distinct CDR3 sequences, approximately 21% of them singletons. General study points: A few larger clonotypes appeared in naive repertoires, especially CD8, possibly memory cells re-expressing CD45RA.

Their specific antigens are unknown. Sequencing was performed on naive CD8+ T cells from blood. All receptors derive from a human donor in good health.

This clonotype has just a few counts. The gene calls are TRBV6-5 and TRBJ2-1; 7 positions agree with TRBD1. The CDR3 contains 13 residues. Germline CDR1 MNHEY, CDR2 SVGAGI. V lost 5 bases and J lost 7; bases outside the gene matches: 5. The CDR3 is CASSKTQGNEQFF. CDR3 coding DNA: TGTGCCAGCAGTAAGACACAGGGGAATGAGCAGTTCTTC.

V and J are TRBV11-2 and TRBJ2-1; tentative D call: TRBD1 (5 bases). Between the trimmed V and J ends, which lost 5 bases and 7 bases, there was a span of 18 bases. Germline CDR1 and CDR2: SGHAT and FQNNGV. The CDR3 is 15 amino acids. CDR3 residues: CASSLWGQDRNEQFF. As DNA, the CDR3 is TGTGCCAGCAGCCTCTGGGGCCAAGATCGGAATGAGCAGTTCTTC.

There are a few counts of this clonotype. This chain uses TRBV4-3 with TRBJ2-1; 9 bases line up with TRBD2. CDR3 length equals 16 residues. V gave up 2 bases and J gave up 2 bases; unmatched junction bases: 4. Looked up from germline, CDR1 is LGHNA and CDR2 is YSLEER. CDR3 region: CASSQLAGSPYNEQFF. The CDR3 region has the DNA TGCGCCAGCAGCCAACTAGCGGGATCCCCCTACAATGAGCAGTTCTTC.

The sample holds one count of this clonotype. The rearrangement joins TRBV15 to TRBJ2-7, with TRBD1 identical over 10 bases. Germline values: CDR1 LNHNV, CDR2 YYDKDF (reference sequence). The CDR3 has 15 amino acids. The J segment lost 6 bases and the V segment lost 2 bases, leaving 7 bases of the junction unmatched. The CDR3 DNA reads TGTGCCACCAGCAGAAGACAGGGGGCGCTTCTCGAGCAGTACTTC. Translation: CATSRRQGALLEQYF.

This clonotype was counted a few times. The chain combines TRBV27 with TRBJ2-7; D might be TRBD1 or TRBD2, each matching 5 bases. V lost 4 bases and J lost 1, with 14 bases in between. Looked up from germline, CDR1 is MNHEY and CDR2 is SMNVEV (reference sequence). This CDR3 comprises 15 residues. CDR3: CASSSGPGLSYEQYF. The CDR3 nucleotides read TGTGCCAGCAGTTCCGGGCCGGGGCTATCCTACGAGCAGTACTTC.

This clonotype was detected a few times. The chain couples TRBV27 to TRBJ2-7; the match to TRBD2 covers 11 bases. The CDR3 is made up of 16 amino acids. V shed 5 bases, J shed 0 bases, and the junction held 6 bases outside the gene matches. Germline values: CDR1 MNHEY, CDR2 SMNVEV (reference sequence). The CDR3 DNA reads TGTGCCAGCAGTCTCGGGACTAGCGGTAGCTCCTACGAGCAGTACTTC. It specifies CASSLGTSGSSYEQYF.

This clonotype was observed a few times. This sequence joins TRBV2 and TRBJ2-1; D is possibly TRBD2 (6 bases). Trimming took off 3 bases at V and 6 bases at J, with 9 bases between the two ends. Germline-derived CDR1 and CDR2 are SNHLY and FYNNEI. The CDR3 runs to 13 residues. The CDR3 protein is CASSEPGLNEQFF. CDR3 nucleotides: TGTGCCAGCAGTGAGCCGGGACTCAATGAGCAGTTCTTC.

The table lists this clonotype with a few counts. The chain couples TRBV5-1 to TRBJ2-4, with 7 bases fitting TRBD1. Germline V CDR1 and CDR2: SGHRS, YFSETQ. The CDR3 totals 17 residues. V was pared by 4 bases and J by 0 bases, with 10 bases of the junction left unmatched. This CDR3 reads CASSPVTGTLAKNIQYF. CDR3 DNA: TGCGCCAGCAGCCCCGTGACAGGGACCCTAGCCAAAAACATTCAGTACTTC.

The CDR3 DNA is TGTGCCATCCGAGGACAGGGGGCTTACGAGCAGTACTTC. This sequence encodes CAIRGQGAYEQYF. The gene calls are TRBV10-3 and TRBJ2-7; 11 bases are shared with TRBD1. V was clipped by 8 bases and J by 4 bases; unmatched bases: 4. Germline V CDR1 and CDR2: ENHRY, SYGVKD. CDR3 length: 13 amino acids.

This clonotype has only a few counts. This sequence joins TRBV7-9 and TRBJ1-2; D gene unclear. Germline loops: CDR1 SEHNR, CDR2 FQNEAQ (reference sequence). V was pared by 6 bases and J by 4 bases, with 12 bases between. CDR3 size: 13 residues. Here the CDR3 reads CASRPDMTYGYTF. The CDR3 DNA is TGTGCCAGCAGGCCAGATATGACCTATGGCTACACCTTC.

The chain links TRBV18 to TRBJ1-1; perhaps TRBD1 as D (5 bases). CDR3 length: 13 amino acids. The germline V gene encodes CDR1 KGHSH and CDR2 LQKENI. V lost 6 bases and J 3 bases, leaving 11 bases between the germline ends. The CDR3: CASSGGWYTEAFF. In nucleotides, the CDR3 is TGTGCCAGCTCCGGGGGGTGGTACACTGAAGCTTTCTTT. Supplemented by reference TRBV18 and TRBJ1-1, the full variable domain reads NAGVMQNPRHLVRRRGQEARLRCSPMKGHSHVYWYRQLPEEGLKFMVYLQKENIIDESGMPKERFSAEFPKEGPSILRIQQVVRGDSAAYFCASSGGWYTEAFFGQGTRLTVV.

The V call is TRBV10-3, the J call TRBJ2-3, with 8 positions matching TRBD1. J was trimmed by 2 bases and V by 8 bases; bases with no gene match: 6. The CDR3 is made up of 14 amino acids. The germline V gene has CDR1 ENHRY and CDR2 SYGVKD. In DNA form, the CDR3 reads TGTGCCATCTCTAGGACAGGGTTCACAGATACGCAGTATTTT. Translating it yields CAISRTGFTDTQYF.

CDR3 bases: TGTGCCAGCAGTTTTTCCTTGATAGATGGCTACACCTTC. It encodes CASSFSLIDGYTF. The V and J genes are TRBV12-3 or TRBV12-4 and TRBJ1-2; D call uncertain. This CDR3 is 13 amino acids long. The V gene lost 3 bases and the J gene lost 6 bases, with 11 bases spanning the gap.

This chain joins TRBV28 and TRBJ2-1, with D perhaps matching TRBD2 (7 bases). Germline assignment: CDR1 MDHEN and CDR2 SYDVKM. This CDR3 is built from 18 residues. Trimming stripped 5 bases from V and 4 bases from J, with 24 bases between. CDR3 bases: TGTGCCAGCAGTCAACCCCCTTATAAAGCGGGACAATACAATGAGCAGTTCTTC. This sequence encodes CASSQPPYKAGQYNEQFF.

The rearrangement uses TRBV29-1 and TRBJ1-1; TRBD1 matches at 8 bases. V was clipped by 1 base and J by 2 bases; unmatched bases: 6. This CDR3 comprises 15 residues. Germline V gives CDR1 SQVTM, CDR2 ANQGSEA. The CDR3 protein is CSVEGRQGRNTEAFF. The CDR3 DNA sequence: TGCAGCGTTGAAGGAAGACAGGGGCGCAACACTGAAGCTTTCTTT.

V and J are TRBV19 and TRBJ2-1; 7 nucleotides line up with TRBD2. There are 16 residues in the CDR3. Per germline, CDR1 LNHDA and CDR2 SQIVND (reference sequence). V dropped 5 bases and J dropped 8; count of bases not matched to a gene: 15. As DNA, the CDR3 is TGTGCCAGTAGTCCCTCCCCTCGCGGGAGTGTCGATGAGCAGTTCTTC. Translating gives CASSPSPRGSVDEQFF.

This clonotype occurred a few times. This chain joins TRBV28 and TRBJ2-3; D is possibly TRBD2 (6 bases). The CDR3 is made up of 15 amino acids. V lost 4 bases to trimming and J lost 6 bases, with 17 bases between them. The germline V gene encodes CDR1 MDHEN and CDR2 SYDVKM. Here the CDR3 reads CASSSPLGGDDTQYF. As DNA, the CDR3 is TGTGCCAGCAGTTCCCCCCTAGGAGGGGATGATACGCAGTATTTT.

V gene TRBV13 combines with J gene TRBJ2-2; 13 bases fit TRBD2. In germline, CDR1 is PRHDT, CDR2 FYEKMQ (reference sequence). The CDR3 loop spans 18 amino acids. The trim removed 5 bases at V and 5 bases at J, leaving 11 bases unmatched. CDR3 DNA sequence: TGTGCCAGCAGCCCCTCACTCGGACTAGCGGGAGTTACCGGGGAGCTGTTTTTT. The encoded protein is CASSPSLGLAGVTGELFF.

This clonotype came up a few times. This chain connects TRBV4-3 to TRBJ2-1, with TRBD2 identical over 11 bases. CDR1 and CDR2 from the germline V gene are LGHNA and YSLEER. The CDR3 extends over 17 amino acids. The ends lost 0 bases at V and 8 bases at J; junction bases unmatched: 9. This chain's CDR3 is CASSQDSRLAGWDEQFF. The CDR3 nucleotides read TGCGCCAGCAGCCAAGATAGCCGACTAGCGGGGTGGGATGAGCAGTTCTTC.

This clonotype was seen more than once but under ten times. V and J are TRBV29-1 and TRBJ2-7, with D maybe TRBD1 (5 bases). V was pared by 4 bases and J by 4 bases, with 14 bases between. This CDR3 has 13 amino acids. Germline assignment: CDR1 SQVTM and CDR2 ANQGSEA. In DNA, the CDR3 is TGCAGCGTTGTTGGGGCTGACGAATACGAGCAGTACTTC. The encoded protein is CSVVGADEYEQYF.

J is TRBJ2-3 and V is TRBV27; D is undetermined. Germline assignment: CDR1 MNHEY and CDR2 SMNVEV (reference sequence). The CDR3 spans 15 residues. The V and J ends lost 5 bases and 6 bases respectively, with 18 bases between them. In DNA, the CDR3 is TGTGCCAGCAGTCCCCGCAACGCCGGGTTCGATACGCAGTATTTT. Amino acid sequence: CASSPRNAGFDTQYF.

A few counts support this clonotype. The V call is TRBV4-1, the J call TRBJ2-1; a possible D gene is TRBD1 (6 bases). The CDR3 length is 16 residues. The germline V and J ends were trimmed by 0 bases and 3 bases, with 12 bases remaining between them. Germline values: CDR1 MGHRA, CDR2 YSYEKL. CDR3 loop: CASSQDPGQSYNEQFF. The CDR3 DNA reads as TGCGCCAGCAGCCAAGACCCCGGACAGAGCTACAATGAGCAGTTCTTC.

This clonotype was observed a handful of times. V is TRBV14 and J is TRBJ2-1; TRBD1 matches at 7 bases. The CDR3 covers 17 residues. Germline CDR1 is SGHDN and CDR2 is FVKESK. J lost 6 bases, V lost 0 bases, and 11 bases had no gene match. This CDR3 reads CASSQETGILVSNEQFF. CDR3 coding DNA: TGTGCCAGCAGCCAAGAGACAGGGATCTTGGTCTCCAATGAGCAGTTCTTC.

This clonotype was observed a few times. The V call is TRBV6-1, the J call TRBJ1-6, with 8 bases fitting TRBD1. This CDR3 has 16 amino acids. Germline-derived CDR1 and CDR2 are MNHNS and SASEGT. V shed 3 bases and J 4 bases; nucleotides not matched to a gene: 5. CDR3 loop: CASSEGQERYNSPLHF. CDR3 in DNA: TGTGCCAGCAGTGAGGGACAGGAAAGATATAATTCACCCCTCCACTTT.